The clone carrying this T cell receptor beta chain was picked up a small number of times. The target antigen is unknown. This sample is part of a study of response to subunit inactivated influenza vaccine. Broader study findings: Few new T cells, the authors suggested, are recruited by each seasonal influenza vaccination.

Trimming took 5 bases from V and 7 from J, leaving 12 bases between them. This CDR3 contains 13 residues. A single record per CDR3 protein comes from TCRdb applying MiXCR to the RT-PCR reads. The sample contains fewer than 250,000 distinct CDR3 sequences, around 15% of which appear only once. The clonotype comes from a man aged 45-65 years who received an inactivated influenza vaccine. This chain joins TRBV12-3 or TRBV12-4 and TRBJ2-1; possible D gene TRBD2, 5 bases. The sample consisted of CD8+ T cells sorted from PBMCs, taken about 5 days after vaccination. As DNA, the CDR3 is TGTGCCAGCAGTGGGTCACCGGGGAATGAGCAGTTCTTC. Its protein is CASSGSPGNEQFF.